Shown below are 21 T cell receptor beta chains from a single sample sequenced in a study of blood T cell repertoires in COVID-19. Assay: immunoSEQ multiplex PCR; the TCRdb copy retains only in-frame clones and omits some. The sample lists fewer than 250,000 clones, roughly 86% occurring once. The sample taken for sequencing was peripheral blood. All receptors come from a woman aged 50 to 60 with active or convalescent COVID-19.

J is TRBJ2-1 and V is TRBV3-1 (or the pseudogene TRBV3-2), with D possibly TRBD1 on 5 matching bases. The germline V and J ends were trimmed by 4 bases and 0 bases, with 10 bases remaining between them. In germline, CDR1 is LGHDT, CDR2 YNNKEL (reference sequence). This CDR3 contains 15 residues. The CDR3 sequence is CASSRVGASYNEQFF. Written as DNA, the CDR3 is TGTGCCAGCAGCCGAGTAGGGGCCTCCTACAATGAGCAGTTCTTC.

V and J are TRBV20-1 and TRBJ2-1, with D perhaps matching TRBD2 (5 bases). This CDR3 is built from 11 residues. Germline CDR1 and CDR2: DFQATT and SNEGSKA (reference sequence). CDR3 sequence reads: CRAEEWDEQFF. The CDR3 bases are TGCAGAGCGGAAGAATGGGATGAGCAGTTCTTC.

The V call is TRBV11-2, the J call TRBJ1-6, with D possibly TRBD1 on 5 matching bases. CDR1 and CDR2 from the germline V gene are SGHAT and FQNNGV. V was cut by 2 bases and J by 4 bases, with 18 bases left in between. The CDR3 consists of 18 residues. The CDR3 loop is CASSLTGGGRAYNSPLHF. DNA of the CDR3: TGTGCCAGCAGCTTAACGGGCGGCGGCAGGGCTTATAATTCACCCCTCCACTTT.

This clone was detected only a few times. CDR3 nucleotides: TGTGCCAGCAGCCAGACCGGGGCCGGGGGTGAGCAGTTCTTC. As protein: CASSQTGAGGEQFF. V gene TRBV3-1 (or the pseudogene TRBV3-2) combines with J gene TRBJ2-1, with D possibly matching TRBD2 (6 bases). This CDR3 comprises 14 residues. Germline loops: CDR1 LGHDT, CDR2 YNNKEL (reference sequence). The V and J ends lost 3 bases and 9 bases respectively, with 15 bases between them.

This clone was seen a single time. The chain carries TRBV24-1 and TRBJ1-2, with TRBD1 matching over 7 bases. The CDR3 has 16 residues. Per the germline V gene, CDR1 is KGHDR and CDR2 is SFDVKD. V lost 2 bases, J lost 4 bases, and 9 bases stayed unmatched. CDR3 DNA: TGTGCCACCAGTGATTCTCGCCGGGACAGACTCTATGGCTACACCTTC. It translates to CATSDSRRDRLYGYTF.

The V gene is TRBV6-5, the J gene TRBJ1-2, with 7 bases lining up with TRBD1. V lost 8 bases and J lost 8; bases outside the gene matches: 14. The CDR3 totals 14 residues. Germline V gene lookup returns CDR1 MNHEY and CDR2 SVGAGI. CDR3 protein: CASRPDRDVQGYTF. The CDR3, as DNA: TGTGCCAGCCGACCTGACAGGGACGTACAAGGCTACACCTTC.

Here the CDR3 reads CASSLDSRSGNTIYF. In nucleotides, the CDR3 is TGCGCCAGCAGCTTGGACTCCCGCTCTGGAAACACCATATATTTT. The rearrangement joins TRBV5-1 to TRBJ1-3; D remains unclear. The length of the CDR3 is 15 residues. CDR1 and CDR2 from the germline V gene are SGHRS and YFSETQ. V was trimmed by 0 bases and J by 0 bases, leaving 7 bases between them.

V and J are TRBV5-1 and TRBJ1-2; no clear D gene. This CDR3 has 13 amino acids. With 0 bases removed from V and 8 bases from J, the gap between germline ends came to 11 bases. Germline assignment: CDR1 SGHRS and CDR2 YFSETQ. The CDR3 spells CASSLVGDGGYTF. CDR3 sequence (DNA): TGCGCCAGCAGCTTGGTAGGAGACGGCGGCTACACCTTC.

The chain recombines TRBV7-6 with TRBJ2-1; 10 positions match TRBD2. V trimming: 3 bases; J trimming: 7 bases; junction bases outside the gene matches: 12. The germline gives CDR1 SGHVS, CDR2 FNYEAQ. This CDR3 has 17 amino acids. The CDR3 DNA sequence: TGTGCCAGCAGCTTGCGGGGAGAGCGGGAGGGCCAAAATGAGCAGTTCTTC. Translated: CASSLRGEREGQNEQFF.

This clone was detected once. The rearrangement uses TRBV28 and TRBJ2-4; 10 bases fit TRBD2. Germline CDR1 reads MDHEN; CDR2 reads SYDVKM. CDR3 size: 16 residues. Germline trimming cut 10 bases from V and 6 bases from J; bases unmatched to any gene: 15. Written as DNA, the CDR3 is TGTGCCACCGGCCCTAGCGGGGGCGGGAGGTCAAACATTCAGTACTTC. It translates to CATGPSGGGRSNIQYF.

The chain combines TRBV30 with TRBJ2-7; 12 nucleotides line up with TRBD2. The CDR3 is 14 residues long. Germline assignment: CDR1 GTSNPN and CDR2 SVGIG (reference sequence). Losses at the gene ends were 1 base for V and 4 bases for J; bases not matched to a gene: 2. The CDR3 loop reads CAWSEGTSGYEQYF. Written as DNA, the CDR3 is TGTGCCTGGAGTGAGGGGACTAGCGGGTACGAGCAGTACTTC.

This sequence joins TRBV5-5 and TRBJ1-2, with a weak D call TRBD1 (6 bases). CDR1 SGHKS and CDR2 YYEKEE come from the germline V gene (reference sequence). V dropped 4 bases and J dropped 3 bases, with 10 bases sitting between them. This CDR3 has 13 residues. CDR3: CASSVGQYYGYTF. CDR3 in DNA: TGTGCCAGCAGCGTTGGACAGTACTATGGCTACACCTTC.

This clone is a singleton in its sample. The CDR3 region is CASRGRGQPQHF. CDR3 in DNA: TGTGCCAGCAGAGGCAGGGGACAGCCCCAGCATTTT. The chain links TRBV2 to TRBJ1-5, with D possibly matching TRBD1 (6 bases). CDR1 and CDR2 from the germline V gene are SNHLY and FYNNEI. CDR3 length: 12 amino acids. Trimming stripped 6 bases from V and 7 bases from J, with 10 bases between.

The V gene is TRBV6-5, the J gene TRBJ1-2; weak D call: TRBD1 (5 bases). The CDR3 loop spans 16 amino acids. Deletions cut 2 bases from V and 0 bases from J, with 13 bases between. Germline V gene data show CDR1 as MNHEY and CDR2 as SVGAGI. DNA for the CDR3: TGTGCCAGCAGTTACGGCGACGTCAGGGCTAACTATGGCTACACCTTC. Amino acids: CASSYGDVRANYGYTF.

CDR3 protein: CASSLSGRTDTQYF. The CDR3 DNA sequence: TGCGCCAGCAGCTTGTCGGGTCGAACAGATACGCAGTATTTT. The chain combines TRBV5-1 with TRBJ2-3; D gene uncertain. Trimming shortened V by 1 base and J by 3 bases, and 9 bases separated the two germline ends. Germline V CDR1 and CDR2: SGHRS, YFSETQ. The CDR3 runs to 14 residues.

The chain has TRBV6-1 and TRBJ1-2, with no clear D. CDR1 MNHNS and CDR2 SASEGT come from the germline V gene. The V and J ends lost 3 bases and 8 bases respectively, with 10 bases between them. The CDR3 is 12 amino acids. Written as DNA, the CDR3 is TGTGCCAGCAGTGAGAGTACCAGGGGCTACACCTTC. Translating it yields CASSESTRGYTF.

V is TRBV6-5 and J is TRBJ2-7; tentative D call: TRBD1 (5 bases). V was shortened by 9 bases and J by 4 bases, with 16 bases between the two germline ends. The germline V gene encodes CDR1 MNHEY and CDR2 SVGAGI. The CDR3 loop spans 13 amino acids. CDR3 sequence: CASREQGGYEQYV. The CDR3 DNA is TGTGCCAGTCGAGAGCAGGGTGGTTACGAGCAGTACGTC.

The V and J genes are TRBV11-2 and TRBJ1-2; the D is unclear. Germline assignment: CDR1 SGHAT and CDR2 FQNNGV. The CDR3 runs 14 residues. V was clipped by 5 bases and J by 8 bases, with 18 bases between them. CDR3 in amino acids: CASSRLKVGGGYTF. The CDR3 DNA reads TGTGCCAGCAGCCGCCTCAAAGTGGGAGGCGGCTACACCTTC. The full variable domain, its missing parts supplied by reference TRBV11-2 and TRBJ1-2, is EAGVAQSPRYKIIEKRQSVAFWCNPISGHATLYWYQQILGQGPKLLIQFQNNGVVDDSQLPKDRFSAERLKGVDSTLKIQPAKLEDSAVYLCASSRLKVGGGYTFGSGTRLTVV.

V is TRBV29-1 and J is TRBJ2-1; D might be TRBD2 (6 bases). The CDR3 contains 16 residues. Germline CDR1 and CDR2: SQVTM and ANQGSEA. Trimming stripped 0 bases from V and 0 bases from J, with 12 bases between. The CDR3, as DNA: TGCAGCGTTGAAGACGGCGGGGCGAGCTCCTACAATGAGCAGTTCTTC. Amino acids: CSVEDGGASSYNEQFF.

V usage is TRBV28 and J usage is TRBJ2-1; 11 nucleotides line up with TRBD1. With 5 bases clipped from V and 5 bases from J, the junction kept 8 bases outside the gene matches. The CDR3 spans 16 residues. Germline values: CDR1 MDHEN, CDR2 SYDVKM. CDR3 nucleotides: TGTGCCAGCAGTGAATCGGACAGGGGGCAGGACAATGAGCAGTTCTTC. Translation: CASSESDRGQDNEQFF.

The CDR3 reads CASSLAGTNHEQFF. The CDR3 nucleotides are TGTGCCAGCAGCTTAGCGGGGACTAACCATGAGCAGTTCTTC. The rearrangement joins TRBV11-1 to TRBJ2-1; TRBD2 agrees at 7 bases. The germline V gene encodes CDR1 SGHAT and CDR2 FQDESV (reference sequence). The CDR3 has 14 amino acids. Unmatched junction bases numbered 4, after V lost 0 bases and J lost 8 bases.